This passage covers 25 T cell receptor beta chains from one sample sequenced in a study of PD-1 blockade in classical Hodgkin lymphoma (dated by TCRdb to the early 2020s). The meaning of the sample's time point label: cycle 1 day 1 (C1D1), immediately before nivolumab initiation. Every trial patient had relapsed following autologous stem cell transplantation, and prior brentuximab vedotin exposure was what differed among cohorts A, B and C. CD4+ T cells were purified from thawed PBMCs by magnetic negative selection with a Miltenyi CD4+ T cell isolation kit. The method was the immunoSEQ multiplex PCR assay. The table comes from immuneACCESS by way of TCRdb, which keeps in-frame sequences with V and J called. Part of the clones is missing from these tables; in studies checked, under half for an unresolved V gene and the rest for unknown reasons. A total of 31,000 or so clones appear in this sample, over 75% of them only once. Jointly, the top ten make up 2.4% of the sample.

The input for sequencing was CD4+ T cells from blood, taken at baseline. The receptor source for this set is a human donor with classical Hodgkin lymphoma.

The V call is TRBV5-4, the J call TRBJ1-2, with TRBD1 as a possible D gene (5 bases). The CDR3 has 12 residues. Trimming took off 4 bases at V and 8 bases at J, with 12 bases between the two ends. The germline V gene encodes CDR1 SGHNT and CDR2 YYREEE (reference sequence). The CDR3 region is CASSPREEGYTF. The CDR3 DNA reads as TGTGCCAGCAGCCCCAGGGAGGAGGGCTACACCTTC.

This clone was seen only a few times. This sequence joins TRBV7-9 and TRBJ2-7; D is uncertain. Germline V gene sequence: CDR1 SEHNR, CDR2 FQNEAQ (reference sequence). The CDR3 runs 15 residues. Trimming took off 0 bases at V and 7 bases at J, with 16 bases between the two ends. The DNA of the CDR3 is TGTGCCAGCAGCTTAGCCGACATGTGGTGGATGGAGCAGTACTTC. It yields the protein CASSLADMWWMEQYF.

The V call is TRBV5-8, the J call TRBJ1-4, with 10 bases aligning to TRBD1. This CDR3 region has 14 residues. Looked up from germline, CDR1 is SGHTS and CDR2 is YDEGEE. The V segment lost 3 bases and the J segment 10 bases; nucleotides outside the gene matches: 6. CDR3: CASSYGTGAGKLFF. The CDR3 coding sequence is TGTGCCAGCAGCTACGGGACAGGGGCCGGAAAACTGTTTTTT.

This clone rates as medium-sized. This chain uses TRBV25-1 with TRBJ2-1, with 8 bases lining up with TRBD2. The CDR3 totals 15 residues. V was pared by 1 base and J by 8 bases, with 7 bases of the junction left unmatched. Germline CDR1 and CDR2: MGHDK and SYGVNS. The CDR3 protein is CASSESSGSGDEQFF. In DNA, the CDR3 is TGTGCCAGCAGTGAATCGAGCGGGAGTGGTGATGAGCAGTTCTTC.

This clone has more than one count but fewer than ten. J is TRBJ1-2 and V is TRBV14, with D possibly being TRBD1 (6 bases). Germline V gene data show CDR1 as SGHDN and CDR2 as FVKESK. The ends were cut back, 4 bases at V and 6 bases at J, with 9 bases in the middle. This CDR3 has 12 amino acids. CDR3 sequence (DNA): TGTGCCAGCAGCCGGGGGCTCGATGGCTACACCTTC. Its protein is CASSRGLDGYTF.

This sequence joins TRBV7-6 and TRBJ1-4; 8 bases align to TRBD1. Germline values: CDR1 SGHVS, CDR2 FNYEAQ. The CDR3 runs to 15 residues. The V gene end was trimmed by 6 bases and the J gene end by 6 bases; junction bases not matched to a gene: 9. The CDR3 region has the DNA TGTGCCAGCAGACAAAACAGGGGGGGACATGAAAAACTGTTTTTT. It encodes CASRQNRGGHEKLFF.

This clone was recorded once. The chain employs TRBV14 and TRBJ1-1, with D unresolved. The ends were cut back, 1 base at V and 4 bases at J, with 13 bases in the middle. The germline gives CDR1 SGHDN, CDR2 FVKESK. The CDR3 runs to 15 residues. CDR3 residues: CASSQGGRGSTEAFF. CDR3 sequence (DNA): TGTGCCAGCAGCCAAGGAGGACGAGGCAGCACTGAAGCTTTCTTT.

The J gene is TRBJ2-3, the V gene TRBV7-2; D may be TRBD1 (6 bases). Germline V gene lookup returns CDR1 SGHTA and CDR2 FQGNSA. The CDR3 runs 16 residues. V lost 3 bases, J lost 1 base, and 14 bases lay in between. CDR3 in amino acids: CASSFSTGLGTDTQYF. The DNA of the CDR3 is TGTGCCAGCAGCTTTAGCACAGGGTTGGGCACAGATACGCAGTATTTT.

This sequence joins TRBV27 and TRBJ1-3, with D maybe TRBD1 (5 bases). Per the germline V gene, CDR1 is MNHEY and CDR2 is SMNVEV (reference sequence). CDR3 length: 15 residues. The V gene lost 3 bases and the J gene lost 4 bases, with 13 bases spanning the gap. CDR3 DNA: TGTGCCAGCAGTTTGGCCGGGGGTCTGGGAAACACCATATATTTT. Protein: CASSLAGGLGNTIYF.

The chain recombines TRBV7-2 with TRBJ2-7; possibly TRBD2 for D (7 bases). V lost 5 bases and J 5 bases, leaving 13 bases between the germline ends. The CDR3 contains 13 residues. CDR1 is SGHTA and CDR2 is FQGNSA in the germline V gene. The CDR3 loop is CASSPAGAHEQYF. DNA of the CDR3: TGTGCCAGCAGCCCCGCGGGGGCCCACGAGCAGTACTTC.

The V and J genes are TRBV30 and TRBJ1-2, with D possibly TRBD1 on 5 matching bases. The V gene's germline CDR1 is GTSNPN and CDR2 SVGIG (reference sequence). Trimming cost V 0 bases and J 5 bases, with 10 bases left between them. This CDR3 comprises 13 residues. The CDR3, as DNA: TGTGCCTGGAGTGTCCAGGGCCCTTATGGCTACACCTTC. The encoded protein is CAWSVQGPYGYTF.

This chain connects TRBV6-5 to TRBJ1-5; tentatively, D is TRBD1 (6 bases). Germline V gives CDR1 MNHEY, CDR2 SVGAGI. CDR3 length equals 13 residues. With 10 bases removed from V and 6 bases from J, the gap between germline ends came to 16 bases. CDR3 in DNA: TGTGCCACCCGTCGGGGGCAAGGTCAGCCCCAGCATTTT. The encoded protein is CATRRGQGQPQHF.

This clone was seen a handful of times. V usage is TRBV9 and J usage is TRBJ1-1; perhaps TRBD1 as D (5 bases). The V and J ends lost 3 bases and 0 bases respectively, with 12 bases between them. There are 15 residues in the CDR3. Germline V gene data show CDR1 as SGDLS and CDR2 as YYNGEE. This chain's CDR3 is CASSGRGSMNTEAFF. CDR3 in DNA: TGTGCCAGCAGCGGGCGGGGGAGTATGAACACTGAAGCTTTCTTT.

The J gene is TRBJ1-1, the V gene TRBV28, with 9 bases aligning to TRBD1. Germline loops: CDR1 MDHEN, CDR2 SYDVKM. This CDR3 is built from 15 residues. Germline trimming cut 4 bases from V and 8 bases from J; bases unmatched to any gene: 11. CDR3 region: CASSYQPGTGKEAFF. The CDR3 region has the DNA TGTGCCAGCAGTTACCAACCCGGGACAGGGAAGGAAGCTTTCTTT.

Only one count was recorded for this clone. This chain connects TRBV6-1 to TRBJ2-7; D remains ambiguous. CDR1 is MNHNS, CDR2 SASEGT, per germline. Trimming left V 10 bases short and J 2 bases short, with 18 bases between. This CDR3 comprises 14 residues. The CDR3 DNA reads TGTGCCATCCAGAATCCGATTGGTACCTACGAGCAGTACTTC. Residues: CAIQNPIGTYEQYF.

This chain joins TRBV18 and TRBJ2-7, with 8 bases fitting TRBD1. CDR3 length: 18 residues. Trimming cost V 0 bases and J 2 bases; bases outside gene matches: 12. Germline values: CDR1 KGHSH, CDR2 LQKENI. The CDR3 DNA is TGTGCCAGCTCACCACCGGGAACAGGGGGGATTAAAACCTACGAGCAGTACTTC. It yields the protein CASSPPGTGGIKTYEQYF.

The CDR3: CASSLAPGGNTEAFF. The CDR3 DNA is TGCGCCAGCAGCCTAGCCCCCGGGGGGAACACTGAAGCTTTCTTT. The chain carries TRBV4-1 and TRBJ1-1, with a possible D match to TRBD1 (5 bases). This CDR3 contains 15 residues. Germline values: CDR1 MGHRA, CDR2 YSYEKL. The V and J ends lost 4 bases and 1 base respectively, with 13 bases between them.

The chain carries TRBV7-8 and TRBJ2-5; possible D gene TRBD1, 6 bases. Germline V lookup: CDR1 SGHVS, CDR2 FQNEAQ. This CDR3 is 16 amino acids long. The germline V and J ends were trimmed by 6 bases and 1 base, with 18 bases remaining between them. CDR3 DNA sequence: TGTGCCAGCAGTTCACCTCGCGACAGGAGCCAAGAGACCCAGTACTTC. It specifies CASSSPRDRSQETQYF.

The chain joins TRBV15 to TRBJ2-5, with D perhaps matching TRBD2 (5 bases). V was shortened by 0 bases and J by 4 bases, with 6 bases between the two germline ends. The CDR3 is 13 residues long. Germline CDR1 and CDR2: LNHNV and YYDKDF (reference sequence). The CDR3 sequence: CATSRDEGETQYF. The CDR3 nucleotides are TGTGCCACCAGCAGAGACGAGGGAGAGACCCAGTACTTC.

This chain joins TRBV11-3 and TRBJ2-2, with 9 bases identical to TRBD1. J gave up 4 bases and V 6 bases, and 3 bases lay outside the gene matches. CDR1 and CDR2 (germline): SGHNT, YENEEA. The CDR3 loop spans 14 amino acids. CDR3 bases: TGTGCCAGCAGAACAGGGGGCGGCACCGGGGAGCTGTTTTTT. It is translated as CASRTGGGTGELFF.

This chain connects TRBV7-9 to TRBJ2-2, with TRBD1 matching 11 bases. The CDR3 runs 16 residues. After removal of 6 bases from V and 2 bases from J, the junction contained 5 bases not matched to a gene. Per the germline V gene, CDR1 is SEHNR and CDR2 is FQNEAQ (reference sequence). This CDR3 reads CASSWGTGGNTGELFF. For the CDR3, the DNA is TGTGCCAGCAGTTGGGGGACAGGGGGAAACACCGGGGAGCTGTTTTTT.

The rearrangement uses TRBV25-1 and TRBJ2-5; tentative D call: TRBD1 (5 bases). The germline CDR1 and CDR2 sequences are MGHDK and SYGVNS. The V and J ends lost 3 bases and 4 bases respectively, with 15 bases between them. The CDR3 is made up of 15 amino acids. This CDR3 reads CASSDLQDILETQYF. The DNA of the CDR3 is TGTGCCAGCAGTGACCTCCAGGACATCTTAGAGACCCAGTACTTC.

The rearrangement joins TRBV9 to TRBJ2-3; D is perhaps TRBD2 (5 bases). Per the germline V gene, CDR1 is SGDLS and CDR2 is YYNGEE. V was cut by 4 bases and J by 0 bases, with 21 bases left in between. The CDR3 consists of 18 residues. In DNA form, the CDR3 reads TGTGCCAGCAGCCCCTCGCCCACGACTACCCCTAGCACAGATACGCAGTATTTT. This translates into CASSPSPTTTPSTDTQYF.

Only a few counts were recorded for this clone. The chain joins TRBV29-1 to TRBJ1-2; D may be TRBD1 (6 bases). The CDR3 consists of 12 residues. Germline assignment: CDR1 SQVTM and CDR2 ANQGSEA. V lost 7 bases to trimming and J lost 5 bases, with 14 bases between them. CDR3 residues: CSAWDTSYGYTF. The CDR3 region has the DNA TGCAGCGCCTGGGACACCTCATATGGCTACACCTTC.

This clone was counted a few times. The CDR3 loop is CAWSRLDSIQETQYF. For the CDR3, the DNA is TGTGCCTGGAGTCGGCTGGACAGTATCCAAGAGACCCAGTACTTC. J is TRBJ2-5 and V is TRBV30; D possibly corresponds to TRBD1 (6 bases). In germline, CDR1 is GTSNPN, CDR2 SVGIG (reference sequence). V lost 2 bases to trimming and J lost 1 base, with 14 bases between them. The CDR3 spans 15 residues.